This T cell receptor (beta chain) was recorded in a study of blood T cell repertoires in COVID-19. The repertoire was sequenced with immunoSEQ multiplex PCR; TCRdb's copy has only in-frame clones and lacks some. The sample holds about 270,000 clones, under 90% seen once. Sequencing was done on a sample of peripheral blood. This receptor was identified in a woman aged 18 to 35 with acute or convalescent COVID-19.

This CDR3 is CASSQDTSGIDYEQYF. The CDR3 coding sequence is TGCGCCAGCAGCCAAGACACTAGCGGGATAGACTACGAGCAGTACTTC. This chain joins TRBV4-3 and TRBJ2-7, with TRBD2 matching over 10 bases. This CDR3 is 16 amino acids long. Trimming at V came to 0 bases and at J to 3 bases, leaving 5 bases not matched to a gene. Germline V gives CDR1 LGHNA, CDR2 YSLEER.